This T cell receptor (beta chain) originates from a study of breast tumors, draining lymph nodes, adjacent tissues. TCRdb reprocessed the multiplex PCR reads via MiXCR and lists one record per CDR3 protein. The repertoire holds 130,000 or so distinct CDR3 sequences, with 21% as singletons. After removal of 0 bases from V and 5 bases from J, the junction contained 10 bases not matched to a gene. The length of the CDR3 is 17 residues. Germline CDR1 MGHRA, CDR2 YSYEKL. This clonotype was counted many times. Axillary draining lymph nodes of breast cancer patients supplied the node samples. J is TRBJ2-5 and V is TRBV4-1; 9 bases agree with TRBD1. This receptor was taken from a female donor with breast cancer. Some clones in this sample may be carry-over from other donors' samples. Specimen: axillary lymph node tissue. CDR3 protein: CASSQDRLTGGGETQYF. The DNA for the CDR3 is TGCGCCAGCAGCCAAGACAGATTGACAGGGGGAGGGGAGACCCAGTACTTC.